The 29 T cell receptor beta chains listed next were all sequenced from one sample in a study of blood T cells in healthy people across ages. Next came a second PCR, run for about 6 to 11 cycles, which used a sample-barcoded 5' primer along with a J-beta primer mix. TCRdb analysed the 5' RACE reads with MiXCR anew, one entry per CDR3 protein. This sample has some 880,000 distinct CDR3 sequences, with under 40% found just once. Source material: blood. Every receptor here comes from a man younger than 35 in good health.

The chain uses TRBV20-1 and TRBJ1-5; the match to TRBD1 covers 9 bases. This CDR3 is built from 15 residues. V trimming: 4 bases; J trimming: 1 base; junction bases outside the gene matches: 5. Per germline, CDR1 DFQATT and CDR2 SNEGSKA (reference sequence). The CDR3 reads CSANTGGASNQPQHF. CDR3 in DNA: TGCAGTGCTAACACAGGGGGCGCGAGCAATCAGCCCCAGCATTTT.

This clonotype occurred a few times. The rearrangement links TRBV7-2 to TRBJ2-1; the D gene is possibly TRBD1 (6 bases). The V end lost 3 bases, the J end lost 7 bases, and 10 bases lay between the germline ends. The CDR3 sequence is 13 residues long. CDR1 and CDR2 from the germline V gene are SGHTA and FQGNSA. The CDR3 DNA reads TGTGCCAGCAGCTTTACAGGGATGAATGAGCAGTTCTTC. It encodes CASSFTGMNEQFF.

This clonotype came up many times. This rearrangement joins TRBV19 to TRBJ2-1, with D possibly being TRBD1 (6 bases). In germline, CDR1 is LNHDA, CDR2 SQIVND (reference sequence). V was pared by 7 bases and J by 3 bases, with 13 bases between. The CDR3 has 14 amino acids. CDR3 residues: CASTKGTNYNEQFF. The DNA for the CDR3 is TGTGCCAGTACCAAAGGGACAAACTACAATGAGCAGTTCTTC.

The rearrangement joins TRBV7-2 to TRBJ1-5, with D uncertain. The CDR3 spans 15 residues. Germline V gene data show CDR1 as SGHTA and CDR2 as FQGNSA. Trimming took off 0 bases at V and 0 bases at J, with 6 bases between the two ends. Written as DNA, the CDR3 is TGTGCCAGCAGCTTAGCGGCAGGTAGCAATCAGCCCCAGCATTTT. This encodes CASSLAAGSNQPQHF.

V gene TRBV30 combines with J gene TRBJ1-1; TRBD1 is a possible D gene (5 bases). Per the germline V gene, CDR1 is GTSNPN and CDR2 is SVGIG (reference sequence). V was trimmed by 8 bases and J by 0 bases, leaving 10 bases between them. This CDR3 region has 12 residues. The CDR3 loop reads CAGGRVNTEAFF. The CDR3 nucleotides are TGTGCCGGCGGCAGGGTGAACACTGAAGCTTTCTTT.

This clonotype was counted a single time. This sequence joins TRBV3-1 and TRBJ2-3, with 8 bases that match TRBD1. V shed 8 bases, J shed 5 bases, and the junction held 6 bases outside the gene matches. CDR1 and CDR2 (germline): LGHDT, YNNKEL (reference sequence). The CDR3 contains 13 residues. CDR3 sequence: CASGGQGRDTQYF. Written as DNA, the CDR3 is TGTGCCAGCGGCGGACAGGGTAGAGATACGCAGTATTTT.

This clonotype was counted a few times. This chain uses TRBV28 with TRBJ2-1; 8 bases fit TRBD2. The CDR3 is made up of 13 amino acids. The J segment lost 7 bases and the V segment lost 5 bases, leaving 4 bases of the junction unmatched. CDR1 is MDHEN, CDR2 SYDVKM, per germline. DNA for the CDR3: TGTGCCAGCAGTAGCGGGGGATGGAATGAGCAGTTCTTC. This gives the protein CASSSGGWNEQFF.

The gene calls are TRBV5-1 and TRBJ1-2, with D unclear. Germline V CDR1 and CDR2: SGHRS, YFSETQ. The CDR3 totals 15 residues. V lost 4 bases, J lost 0 bases, and 13 bases lay in between. CDR3 nucleotides: TGCGCCAGCAGCGGCGGACGGCTTACTAACTATGGCTACACCTTC. It yields the protein CASSGGRLTNYGYTF. The full variable domain, with the rest looked up from reference TRBV5-1 and TRBJ1-2, is KAGVTQTPRYLIKTRGQQVTLSCSPISGHRSVSWYQQTPGQGLQFLFEYFSETQRNKGNFPGRFSGRQFSNSRSEMNVSTLELGDSALYLCASSGGRLTNYGYTFGSGTRLTVV.

This chain uses TRBV4-3 with TRBJ2-7; 7 nucleotides agree with TRBD2. In germline, CDR1 is LGHNA, CDR2 YSLEER. Trimming at V came to 0 bases and at J to 1 base, leaving 6 bases not matched to a gene. The CDR3 is made up of 16 amino acids. CDR3 residues: CASSQDLQGGSYEQYF. The CDR3 DNA reads as TGCGCCAGCAGCCAAGATTTGCAGGGAGGGTCCTACGAGCAGTACTTC.

This clonotype was picked up a small number of times. V is TRBV6-1 and J is TRBJ2-7, with 9 bases aligning to TRBD2. The germline CDR1 and CDR2 sequences are MNHNS and SASEGT. The V gene end was trimmed by 4 bases and the J gene end by 3 bases; junction bases not matched to a gene: 4. The CDR3 contains 14 residues. The CDR3 sequence: CASSVVAGDYEQYF. The CDR3 bases are TGTGCCAGCAGTGTGGTAGCGGGGGACTACGAGCAGTACTTC.

This clonotype has only a few counts. The chain employs TRBV6-5 and TRBJ2-5; 7 positions match TRBD1. Trimming removed 8 bases from V and 4 bases from J; junction bases left unmatched: 16. The CDR3 runs to 16 residues. The germline V gene has CDR1 MNHEY and CDR2 SVGAGI. The CDR3 spells CASSITGERTGETQYF. The CDR3, as DNA: TGTGCCAGCTCGATTACAGGGGAGAGGACTGGAGAGACCCAGTACTTC.

This clonotype was counted many times. This chain connects TRBV9 to TRBJ2-3; tentatively, D is TRBD1 (5 bases). The CDR3 has 15 residues. V lost 0 bases and J 3 bases, leaving 11 bases between the germline ends. The germline V gene encodes CDR1 SGDLS and CDR2 YYNGEE. The CDR3 bases are TGTGCCAGCAGCGTAGGGCCGGCAGGGACAGATACGCAGTATTTT. Translated, it gives CASSVGPAGTDTQYF. The full variable domain, its missing parts supplied by reference TRBV9 and TRBJ2-3, is DSGVTQTPKHLITATGQRVTLRCSPRSGDLSVYWYQQSLDQGLQFLIQYYNGEERAKGNILERFSAQQFPDLHSELNLSSLELGDSALYFCASSVGPAGTDTQYFGPGTRLTVL.

V and J are TRBV27 and TRBJ2-7; 7 bases are a match to TRBD1. This CDR3 has 14 amino acids. CDR1 and CDR2 from the germline V gene are MNHEY and SMNVEV (reference sequence). Trimming removed 3 bases from V and 3 bases from J; junction bases left unmatched: 5. In DNA form, the CDR3 reads TGTGCCAGCAGTTTTATGGCAGGGGGCTACGAGCAGTACTTC. Translation gives CASSFMAGGYEQYF.

This rearrangement joins TRBV20-1 to TRBJ2-1; D not resolved. Trimming stripped 3 bases from V and 3 bases from J, with 6 bases between. Per germline, CDR1 DFQATT and CDR2 SNEGSKA (reference sequence). The CDR3 is 12 residues long. CDR3: CSARGNYNEQFF. The CDR3 DNA reads as TGCAGTGCTAGGGGCAACTACAATGAGCAGTTCTTC.

This clonotype came up a few times. V is TRBV12-3 or TRBV12-4 and J is TRBJ1-1; tentatively, D is TRBD1 (5 bases). The CDR3 spans 16 residues. The V and J ends lost 1 base and 0 bases respectively, with 12 bases between them. The CDR3 nucleotides are TGTGCCAGCAGTTTAGGGGGACTGCTAATGAACACTGAAGCTTTCTTT. Residues: CASSLGGLLMNTEAFF.

This clonotype was seen a handful of times. A read error is possible here, since a much larger clone lies one base away. The chain carries TRBV20-1 and TRBJ2-7, with 7 bases matching TRBD1. Germline CDR1 DFQATT, CDR2 SNEGSKA (reference sequence). CDR3 length: 16 amino acids. V was pared by 1 base and J by 7 bases, with 16 bases of the junction left unmatched. The CDR3 loop reads CSARGRTGDVKYEQYF. The CDR3 DNA reads TGCAGTGCTAGAGGACGGACAGGCGACGTTAAATATGAGCAGTACTTC.

The gene calls are TRBV12-3 or TRBV12-4 and TRBJ2-5, with 11 positions matching TRBD1. V lost 4 bases, J lost 5 bases, and 12 bases stayed unmatched. The CDR3 runs 17 residues. CDR3 coding DNA: TGTGCCAGCAGTTCCCGGGACAGGGGGAACCGAGGGGAGACCCAGTACTTC. This translates into CASSSRDRGNRGETQYF.

This clonotype was picked up a small number of times. The chain joins TRBV20-1 to TRBJ1-2; 7 bases match TRBD1. The V segment lost 1 base and the J segment 0 bases; nucleotides outside the gene matches: 8. The germline V gene has CDR1 DFQATT and CDR2 SNEGSKA (reference sequence). The CDR3 has 16 residues. This CDR3 reads CSARAATGLPNYGYTF. As DNA, the CDR3 is TGCAGTGCTAGAGCAGCGACAGGGCTTCCTAACTATGGCTACACCTTC.

The chain employs TRBV6-5 and TRBJ2-4; D not resolved. The V end was cut by 6 bases, the J end by 2 bases, with 8 bases between. The CDR3 runs to 13 residues. Germline V gene sequence: CDR1 MNHEY, CDR2 SVGAGI. CDR3 bases: TGTGCCAGCAGGGGCTTGACCAAAAACATTCAGTACTTC. The encoded protein is CASRGLTKNIQYF.

The CDR3 sequence: CASSLRSANTDTQYF. The CDR3 coding sequence is TGTGCCAGCAGCTTAAGGTCAGCAAACACAGATACGCAGTATTTT. The rearrangement joins TRBV7-2 to TRBJ2-3, with no clear D. Looked up from germline, CDR1 is SGHTA and CDR2 is FQGNSA. V lost 2 bases, J lost 2 bases, and 11 bases lay in between. The CDR3 totals 15 residues.

The chain joins TRBV20-1 to TRBJ1-2; maybe TRBD1 (5 bases). The germline V gene has CDR1 DFQATT and CDR2 SNEGSKA (reference sequence). V was clipped by 0 bases and J by 8 bases, with 19 bases between them. The length of the CDR3 is 15 residues. CDR3 bases: TGCAGTGCTAGAGATGGCAGGGAGCGGGCGGCAGGCTACACCTTC. As protein: CSARDGRERAAGYTF.

This rearrangement joins TRBV5-1 to TRBJ2-1; 14 nucleotides line up with TRBD2. This CDR3 is built from 16 residues. The germline CDR1 and CDR2 sequences are SGHRS and YFSETQ. With V trimmed by 0 bases and J by 7 bases, 3 bases remained unmatched. This chain's CDR3 is CASSLARTSGGNEQFF. CDR3 in DNA: TGCGCCAGCAGCTTGGCCCGGACTAGCGGGGGGAATGAGCAGTTCTTC. Looking up the rest from reference TRBV5-1 and TRBJ2-1 gives the full variable domain: KAGVTQTPRYLIKTRGQQVTLSCSPISGHRSVSWYQQTPGQGLQFLFEYFSETQRNKGNFPGRFSGRQFSNSRSEMNVSTLELGDSALYLCASSLARTSGGNEQFFGPGTRLTVL.

The chain has TRBV7-2 and TRBJ1-2, with 7 bases lining up with TRBD1. Germline CDR1 reads SGHTA; CDR2 reads FQGNSA. J gave up 7 bases and V 8 bases, and 16 bases lay outside the gene matches. CDR3 size: 15 residues. Here the CDR3 DNA reads TGTGCCAGCCTCGAGGAACCGGGACAGAGGGGTGGCTACACCTTC. Translating it yields CASLEEPGQRGGYTF. Complete variable domain (other parts from reference TRBV7-2 and TRBJ1-2): GAGVSQSPSNKVTEKGKDVELRCDPISGHTALYWYRQSLGQGLEFLIYFQGNSAPDKSGLPSDRFSAERTGGSVSTLTIQRTQQEDSAVYLCASLEEPGQRGGYTFGSGTRLTVV.

J is TRBJ2-7 and V is TRBV7-2; D not certain. The CDR3 covers 15 residues. V gave up 0 bases and J gave up 0 bases, with 9 bases separating them. Germline CDR1 and CDR2: SGHTA and FQGNSA. The CDR3: CASSLATQTSYEQYF. Written as DNA, the CDR3 is TGTGCCAGCAGCTTAGCGACCCAGACCTCCTACGAGCAGTACTTC.

In this sample, this clonotype turned up a few times. V usage is TRBV28 and J usage is TRBJ2-7; 11 bases are a match to TRBD2. Germline V gene data show CDR1 as MDHEN and CDR2 as SYDVKM. This CDR3 is built from 15 residues. Trimming took 5 bases from V and 7 from J; bases not matched to a gene: 10. The CDR3 sequence is CASSQTSGDYNEQYF. CDR3 bases: TGTGCCAGCAGTCAGACTAGCGGGGACTACAATGAGCAGTACTTC. The complete variable domain, with remaining parts taken from reference TRBV28 and TRBJ2-7, reads DVKVTQSSRYLVKRTGEKVFLECVQDMDHENMFWYRQDPGLGLRLIYFSYDVKMKEKGDIPEGYSVSREKKERFSLILESASTNQTSMYLCASSQTSGDYNEQYFGPGTRLTVT.

The CDR3 DNA is TGTGCCATCAGTGAGTCGTGGCAGATGAACACTGAAGCTTTCTTT. Translated: CAISESWQMNTEAFF. The gene calls are TRBV10-3 and TRBJ1-1; D call uncertain. This CDR3 comprises 15 residues. Trimming left V 0 bases short and J 0 bases short, with 8 bases between. Germline lookup yields CDR1 ENHRY and CDR2 SYGVKD.

The chain joins TRBV5-1 to TRBJ2-7, with D tentatively TRBD1 or TRBD2 (6 bases each). Germline loops: CDR1 SGHRS, CDR2 YFSETQ. The germline V and J ends were trimmed by 6 bases and 0 bases, with 13 bases remaining between them. CDR3 length: 14 amino acids. CDR3 amino acids: CASNVGGSSYEQYF. CDR3 nucleotides: TGCGCCAGCAATGTGGGGGGCAGCTCCTACGAGCAGTACTTC.

This clonotype was recorded many times. The chain joins TRBV20-1 to TRBJ2-5, with D possibly matching TRBD2 (7 bases). Germline V gene sequence: CDR1 DFQATT, CDR2 SNEGSKA (reference sequence). The CDR3 contains 14 residues. Trimming removed 5 bases from V and 4 bases from J, with 17 bases in between. CDR3 coding DNA: TGCAGTGCTCAGAGTGGGGGGGCCTCAGAGACCCAGTACTTC. As protein: CSAQSGGASETQYF.

This clonotype was detected a few times. The V and J genes are TRBV19 and TRBJ1-4, with D perhaps TRBD1 (5 bases). The CDR3 has 17 residues. The V end lost 4 bases, the J end lost 4 bases, and 19 bases lay between the germline ends. Germline loops: CDR1 LNHDA, CDR2 SQIVND (reference sequence). The CDR3 bases are TGTGCCAGTAGTAAAGACCTATTCGACAGAAATAATGAAAAACTGTTTTTT. Translated: CASSKDLFDRNNEKLFF.